The entry that follows covers one T cell receptor beta chain sequence. Its antigen remains unidentified. The record has no base qualities; no much larger clone is one base away. The CDR1 and CDR2 encoded by the germline V gene (reference sequence) are PRHDT and FYEKMQ. The cysteine opens and the phenylalanine closes a CDR3 of 13 amino acids. Only the CDR3 DNA stays, 39 bases, in frame from base 1. The trim is 4 bases for V and 3 bases for J, with a gap of 10 bases between the germline ends. The sample comes from a study of cytomegalovirus exposure and HLA in healthy donors (dated by TCRdb to 2016 to 2017). Concerning the study at large: In an earlier analysis of roughly 590 of the donors, around 300 Gb of sequence data and about 110 million unique TCR beta sequences from 150 million to 200 million T cells were reported. An early release covering roughly 600 HLA-typed donors comprised approximately 300 gigabases of sequencing data and approximately 80 million unique TCR sequences. Among the roughly 400 genotyped donors, around 81% belonged to the genetic ancestry cluster associated with self-reported Caucasian donors. The aim of the study was to test whether cataloging public T cell receptors could identify signatures of past pathogen exposure. Using immunosequencing, the study profiled T cell repertoires from 666 subjects and related those repertoires to cytomegalovirus serostatus. Besides the first cohort of 666 subjects, a separate validation cohort made up of 120 different subjects was used. To predict cytomegalovirus infection status, the study brought together high-throughput TCR immunosequencing, statistical association of individual TCRs with disease status, and machine learning. To study patterns of TCR occurrence, a later analysis re-analyzed previously published TCR beta repertoires from under 750 donors and added high-resolution HLA genotyping. In the later analysis, no new phenotypic data were used to find candidate immune exposures; instead, reliance was placed on TCR beta sequences and their occurrence across donors. An earlier analysis of roughly 600 of the donors used high-throughput TCR beta sequencing to judge whether each TCR beta V gene segment behaved as functional or pseudogenic. Donor age, sex, ethnicity and CMV serostatus were compiled together with the repertoire data. A later genetic analysis used genome-wide SNP genotypes for about 60% of the roughly 700 donors, treating that subset as a discovery cohort. Every discovery cohort repertoire had been produced on one sequencing platform. Class I and class II HLA loci were covered by the typing at four-digit resolution. Typing coverage varied by locus: roughly 629-640 donors for A, B, C, DRB1 and DQB1; some 520 for DQA1; about 590 for DPA1; 450 to 480 for DPB1. Because of strong linkage in the cohort, a few DR-DQ haplotypes were treated as single units for association and clustering. Among about 400 genotyped donors of the cohort, an average of roughly 230,000 unique TCR beta nucleotide sequences was sequenced per donor, of which 15% to 20% were non-productive.

On the study overall, not on this receptor specifically: In an earlier analysis of around 600 of the donors, most TCR beta V segments were observed in productive rearrangements about 87% or about 30% of the time, broadly matching IMGT annotations. In a later analysis, most CMV-associated TCR beta chains were found to appear HLA-restricted, with HLA associations seemingly driven largely by CMV exposure. Some 16 rarely observed V segments, including chromosome 9 orphons, were excluded from the earlier analysis of about 500 of the donors because counts were too low. The only immune exposure information available for the cohort was CMV serostatus. A later genetic analysis associated a missense DCLRE1C variant with V-gene and J-gene trimming of TCR beta chains, and an independent cohort replicated the association. In both the original and validation cohorts, the classifier was reported to diagnose cytomegalovirus status with high specificity and sensitivity. According to the authors, the approach could potentially be generalized to other disease states and immunological phenotypes. A later analysis found that TCR association rates varied across HLA loci, with DRB1 alleles showing the most associated TCRs and HLA-C alleles the fewest. Some IMGT-functional V segments, including TRBV6-2 and TRBV6-3, could not be distinguished by the 87-base-pair reads and were therefore excluded. A later analysis associated some 17,000 TCR beta sequences with specific HLA alleles at a false discovery rate of 0.05. Compared with equally common non-associated chains, HLA-associated TCR beta chains in a later analysis were more clonally expanded and had lower generation probabilities. Assigning TCR associations to individual alleles was difficult when HLA alleles, especially DR and DQ, strongly co-occurred. While some public TCRs were present in many individuals, most TCR sequences turned up only very rarely across donors. The study listed 170 or so TCR beta chains as associated with cytomegalovirus. Correlated functional status among segregating V segments might be attributable to linkage disequilibrium, but an unknown experimental factor could not be ruled out. A few of the identified cytomegalovirus-associated TCR beta chains were confirmed in vitro to be specific for cytomegalovirus antigens. Presence/absence analyses assumed roughly uniform sequencing depth across donors, an assumption that may not hold. The cohort was sequenced for TCR beta chains only, and without alpha or paired-chain data the features that could be detected were limited. A further reported finding was that TCR beta sequences accurately predicted the HLA-A and HLA-B alleles for most subjects in the first cohort. According to a later genetic analysis, donors in an Asian-associated ancestry cluster had fewer N-insertions in productive TCRs than the approximately 670-donor mean. A cluster of highly shared sequence variants was judged likely to be a technical artifact of the sequencing pipeline. HLA typing was unavailable for some donors at each locus, so association tests used only the typed subset. According to a later analysis, parvovirus B19, influenza, CMV and Epstein-Barr virus appeared linked to several top co-occurrence clusters.

In total, about 650 healthy bone marrow donors made up the cohort. Cohort members were all nominally healthy when sampled, although unrecorded immune exposures were likely present. The donor tested CMV seronegative, placing the donor among the roughly 340 seronegative members of the cohort. Every donor gave a peripheral blood sample, and the peripheral blood mononuclear cells from that sample were used for TCR beta sequencing. Genomic DNA was extracted from the blood cell samples with the Qiagen DNeasy Blood Extraction Kit. To prepare the library, the immunoSEQ multiplex PCR assay was applied. For the multiplex PCR, a mixture combining 60 forward primers for TCR Vbeta segments and 13 reverse primers for TCR Jbeta segments was used. The CDR3 region of rearranged TCR beta genes was amplified from genomic DNA with a multiplex PCR assay. The amplified TCR beta libraries were sequenced on the Illumina HiSeq System as 87-base-pair reads. As for how the authors treated the data: Across the 700 or so repertoires, a later analysis counted approximately 75 million unique TCR beta chains, 9 million to 14 million of which were shared by at least two donors. A nearest-neighbor algorithm error-corrected the raw reads and collapsed the reads into unique sequences, merging closely related sequences to remove PCR and sequencing errors. V, D and J gene segments were assigned by aligning CDR3 sequences to IMGT reference sequences. Each retained sequence needed at least a six-nucleotide match to both a V gene segment and a J gene segment. A rearrangement was called productive if the CDR3 had no stop codons and remained in frame with V and J, and every other rearrangement was called non-productive. Following IMGT convention, CDR3 was defined as the stretch from the second conserved V-encoded cysteine up to the conserved J-encoded phenylalanine. The earlier analysis of fewer than 750 of the donors excluded sequences that lacked an unambiguous match to a single V gene segment. In an earlier analysis of 587 of the donors, V segments were called functional above 56.7% productive rearrangements and were called segregating when the between-donor standard deviation exceeded 5%. A statistical classification framework was built for diagnosing cytomegalovirus status from the catalog of TCR beta chain sequences. In a later analysis, TCR nucleotide sequences were compared against IMGT/GENE-DB human TR gene sequences so that V and J genes could be assigned. Using the TCRdist pipeline, a later analysis assigned CDR3 sequences along with most-parsimonious VDJ recombination scenarios. In a later analysis, each TCR beta chain was defined by its CDR3 amino acid sequence together with its V-gene family, and reads without a unique V-gene family were excluded. As a way to deal with suspected cross-contamination and a sequencing artifact, a later analysis dropped 500 to 700 nucleotide sequences that were highly shared and had low generation probability. A later analysis calculated a clonal expansion index for each public chain from normalized within-repertoire ranks of inferred template counts. Generation probabilities in a later analysis came from a VDJ recombination model fitted to out-of-frame rearrangements, and those results were checked against IGoR. In a later analysis, TCR-TCR, TCR-HLA and TCR-CMV co-occurrence was scored with hypergeometric tests, and a repertoire-size bias correction was applied to TCR pairs. To estimate false discovery rates, a later analysis permuted the HLA or CMV assignments 20 times. In a later analysis, co-occurring TCRs were grouped with DBSCAN, and TCRdist sequence similarity was added when clustering was performed within HLA-allele-positive subsets. For co-occurrence clustering, repertoires with fewer than 30,000 or more than 120,000 public chains were excluded, along with 5 or 6 repertoires with anomalous nucleotide sharing. Held by TCRdb, this immuneACCESS table contains in-frame sequences only and omits some clones. Under half of the omission traces to an unresolved V gene where checked; the cause of the rest is unknown. That table furnishes V, J and clone size, whereas the DNA furnished D and trimming. This sample is represented by about 150,000 clones; 65% to 85% of them were singletons. The top ten constitute around 3.7% of the sample.

This TCR was sampled from a male donor in good health and CMV-seronegative. The sequenced material came from PBMCs. The chain couples TRBV13 to TRBJ2-7; no D segment can be confidently identified. The nucleotide sequence is TGTGCCAGCAGCTCGCGCCTAAACTACGAGCAGTACTTC. Translated, it reads CASSSRLNYEQYF.